Each of the 25 T cell receptor beta chains below was sequenced from the same sample in a study of T cells in women clearing cervical HPV infection. Assay used: immunoSEQ multiplex PCR; TCRdb lists only in-frame clones, some missing. This repertoire includes tens of thousands of clones. The sequenced sample was blood buffy coat. Receptors were obtained from a woman between 18 and 69 years old with a cervical HPV16 infection that either progressed to CIN3+ or cleared (not recorded which).

To note about this clone: The read ends 3 residues before the CDR3 terminus; that terminus is restored from the germline J gene. The gene calls are TRBV7-9 and TRBJ1-2, with D tentatively TRBD1 (6 bases). This CDR3 is built from 13 residues. Germline V lookup: CDR1 SEHNR, CDR2 FQNEAQ (reference sequence). The CDR3 bases that were read are TGTGCCAGCAGCACGGCAGGGGCGGAGGGC. It encodes CASSTAGAEG. The CDR3 reads in full as CASSTAGAEGYTF. Variable domain in full (rest from reference TRBV7-9 and TRBJ1-2): DTGVSQNPRHKITKRGQNVTFRCDPISEHNRLYWYRQTLGQGPEFLTYFQNEAQLEKSRLLSDRFSAERPKGSFSTLEIQRTEQGDSAMYLCASSTAGAEGYTFGSGTRLTVV.

Details on this clone: The read falls 3 residues short of the CDR3 end, and the missing part is taken from the germline J gene. The chain is built from TRBV7-9 and TRBJ2-2; a weak D match, TRBD1 (5 bases). With 6 bases removed from V and 3 bases from J, the gap between germline ends came to 14 bases. The germline V gene has CDR1 SEHNR and CDR2 FQNEAQ (reference sequence). The CDR3 totals 15 residues. CDR3 in amino acids: CASRPDRTYTGELFF. Partial CDR3 DNA: TGTGCCAGCAGACCCGACAGAACTTACACCGGGGAG.

As for this clone: From the germline J gene comes the end of the CDR3, since the read stops 3 residues before it. The rearrangement joins TRBV7-2 to TRBJ1-2; D unclear. Germline assignment: CDR1 SGHTA and CDR2 FQGNSA. The CDR3 runs to 12 residues. The CDR3 loop is CASSQGSRDYTF. CDR3 bases read: TGTGCCAGCAGCCAAGGTAGCCGTGAC.

Regarding this clone: The read ends 3 residues shy of where the CDR3 ends; the end is completed using the germline J gene. This chain links TRBV6-2 or TRBV6-3 with TRBJ2-1; 9 bases are shared with TRBD2. Losses at the gene ends were 5 bases for V and 2 bases for J; bases not matched to a gene: 7. The germline V gene has CDR1 MNHEY and CDR2 SVGEGT. The length of the CDR3 is 16 residues. The CDR3 is CASSRLAVLTYNEQFF. The CDR3 bases that were read are TGTGCCAGCAGTAGACTAGCGGTCCTCACCTACAATGAG.

With respect to this clone: The CDR3 end lies 3 residues beyond the end of the read and is filled in from the germline J gene. The chain employs TRBV19 and TRBJ1-1, with TRBD1 matching 7 bases. CDR3 size: 12 residues. Germline assignment: CDR1 LNHDA and CDR2 SQIVND (reference sequence). J gave up 6 bases and V 5 bases, and 3 bases lay outside the gene matches. Partial CDR3 DNA: TGTGCCAGTAGTTCGGGACAGTCTGAA. It encodes CASSSGQSE. The whole CDR3 sequence reads CASSSGQSEAFF.

Remarks on this clone: The read gets to within 3 residues of the CDR3 end, and the germline J gene fills in the rest. The V gene is TRBV5-6, the J gene TRBJ2-2; D may be TRBD1 (6 bases). The CDR3 sequence is 14 residues long. Germline CDR1 SGHDT, CDR2 YYEEEE. Incomplete CDR3 DNA: TGTGCCAGCAGCACCACAGGGTCCGGTGAAAAG. Protein product: CASSTTGSGEK. The whole CDR3 is CASSTTGSGEKLFF.

CDR3 amino acids: CASSLTGSRGYTF. The CDR3 DNA, read in part, is TGTGCCAGCAGCCTCACTGGGTCTAGGGGC. The J gene is TRBJ1-2, the V gene TRBV7-2; D is ambiguous. Read sequence stops 3 residues before the CDR3 end, and the germline J gene provides the missing end. CDR3 length: 13 residues. Germline V gives CDR1 SGHTA, CDR2 FQGNSA.

Notes on this clone: The sequenced fragment ends 3 residues before the CDR3 boundary, so the rest is inferred from the germline J gene. This sequence joins TRBV2 and TRBJ2-3; 8 bases are a match to TRBD2. CDR3 length: 15 residues. CDR1 and CDR2 from the germline V gene are SNHLY and FYNNEI. The sequenced part of the CDR3 DNA is TGTGCCAGCAAAGGAGGTAGCGGGGTAGGGGCGGCG. Its translation is CASKGGSGVGAA. The full CDR3 sequence reads CASKGGSGVGAAQYF.

With respect to this clone: The CDR3 is cut off 3 residues early in the read; its end comes from the germline J gene. The chain uses TRBV5-1 and TRBJ2-5, with D tentatively TRBD2 (5 bases). The CDR3 loop spans 14 amino acids. The V end was cut by 4 bases, the J end by 0 bases, with 10 bases between. Germline CDR1 and CDR2: SGHRS and YFSETQ. The CDR3 spells CASSPRTDQETQYF. Partial CDR3 DNA: TGCGCCAGCAGCCCGAGGACTGACCAAGAGACC.

As to this clone: With the read ending 3 residues before the CDR3 end, the germline J gene is used to fill in that end. The gene calls are TRBV5-6 and TRBJ2-7; possible D gene TRBD1, 6 bases. In germline, CDR1 is SGHDT, CDR2 YYEEEE. The V end lost 2 bases, the J end lost 6 bases, and 9 bases lay between the germline ends. The CDR3 consists of 12 residues. The sequenced CDR3 bases are TGTGCCAGCAGCTTAACAGGGTTCGAG. Translating gives CASSLTGFE. The full CDR3 is CASSLTGFEQYF.

Incomplete CDR3 DNA: TGTGCCAGCAGCGCCGGGGGAGGCTACGAG. It translates to CASSAGGGYE. In full, the CDR3 is CASSAGGGYEQYF. The chain uses TRBV7-9 and TRBJ2-7; maybe TRBD2 (6 bases). Read coverage stops 3 residues before the CDR3 terminus; the germline J gene supplies the remainder. The CDR3 has 13 residues. Germline loops: CDR1 SEHNR, CDR2 FQNEAQ (reference sequence). V was shortened by 5 bases and J by 3 bases, with 11 bases between the two germline ends.

About this clone itself: The CDR3 extends 3 residues past the end of the read, so its final part is completed from the germline J gene. The chain links TRBV5-1 to TRBJ1-2; 9 nucleotides match TRBD1. The germline V gene has CDR1 SGHRS and CDR2 YFSETQ. J gave up 4 bases and V 1 base, and 5 bases lay outside the gene matches. The CDR3 is 15 residues long. CDR3 sequence: CASSLLTGGRYGYTF. The part of the CDR3 DNA that was read is TGCGCCAGCAGCTTGTTAACAGGGGGCCGCTATGGC.

Worth noting for this clone: Read data end 3 residues before the CDR3 end; the end is taken from the germline J gene. The chain carries TRBV5-1 and TRBJ1-1, with a possible D match to TRBD1 (5 bases). Germline V gene data show CDR1 as SGHRS and CDR2 as YFSETQ. Trimming shortened V by 5 bases and J by 0 bases, and 11 bases separated the two germline ends. The CDR3 consists of 14 residues. CDR3: CASSSWTLNTEAFF. CDR3 bases read: TGCGCCAGCAGTTCGTGGACATTGAACACTGAA.

On this clone: Read data end 3 residues before the CDR3 end; the end is taken from the germline J gene. The chain uses TRBV7-9 and TRBJ2-4; 7 positions agree with TRBD1. This CDR3 has 14 amino acids. V trimming: 4 bases; J trimming: 1 base; junction bases outside the gene matches: 1. Germline loops: CDR1 SEHNR, CDR2 FQNEAQ (reference sequence). The CDR3 protein is CASSSTGAKNIQYF. CDR3 DNA, as far as it was read: TGTGCCAGCAGCTCGACAGGGGCCAAAAACATT.

In the case of this clone: The sequence runs out 3 residues before the end of the CDR3; the remainder is reconstructed from the germline J gene. The rearrangement links TRBV20-1 to TRBJ1-4, with D possibly TRBD1 on 5 matching bases. CDR3 length equals 14 residues. Trimming took off 3 bases at V and 7 bases at J, with 15 bases between the two ends. CDR1 is DFQATT, CDR2 SNEGSKA, per germline (reference sequence). CDR3 protein: CSARGPSGGEKLFF. The part of the CDR3 DNA that was read is TGCAGTGCTAGGGGGCCCTCGGGAGGTGAAAAA.

In regard to this clone: The sequence runs out 3 residues before the end of the CDR3; the remainder is reconstructed from the germline J gene. The gene calls are TRBV6-2 or TRBV6-3 and TRBJ1-2, with D uncertain. CDR3 length: 13 amino acids. From germline, CDR1 is MNHEY and CDR2 SVGEGT. CDR3 DNA (partial): TGTGCCAGCTCTAGGACGGATGACTACGAC. It yields the protein CASSRTDDYD. The complete CDR3 reads CASSRTDDYDYTF.

As concerns this clone: The observed sequence ends 3 residues before the CDR3 terminus, with the missing tail filled in from the germline J gene. The J gene is TRBJ1-5, the V gene TRBV18; the match to TRBD1 covers 10 bases. This CDR3 has 15 amino acids. With 8 bases clipped from V and 5 bases from J, the junction kept 9 bases outside the gene matches. CDR1 KGHSH and CDR2 LQKENI come from the germline V gene. This CDR3 is CASRGLGTGDQPQHF. Partial CDR3 DNA: TGTGCCAGCCGGGGACTAGGGACAGGGGATCAGCCC.

Concerning this clone: Sequencing ends 3 residues short of the CDR3 end; the germline J gene provides the rest. The chain carries TRBV29-1 and TRBJ2-2, with D tentatively TRBD1 (5 bases). The germline V gene encodes CDR1 SQVTM and CDR2 ANQGSEA. The CDR3 runs to 13 residues. The sequenced part of the CDR3 DNA is TGCAGCGTTGTGAGCTCTGGGGCCAACGTG. Its translation: CSVVSSGANV. The whole CDR3 protein is CSVVSSGANVLFF.

In the case of this clone: The sequence runs out 3 residues before the end of the CDR3; the remainder is reconstructed from the germline J gene. The rearrangement uses TRBV6-2 or TRBV6-3 and TRBJ2-3; no definite D call. Germline values: CDR1 MNHEY, CDR2 SVGEGT. CDR3 length: 12 amino acids. This chain's CDR3 is CASSYPDKTQYF. Partial CDR3 DNA: TGTGCCAGCAGTTACCCCGACAAGACG.

As regards this clone: The CDR3 end falls 3 residues outside the read, so it is completed with the germline J gene. The chain uses TRBV5-1 and TRBJ1-1, with D hard to call. Trimming left V 0 bases short and J 4 bases short, with 7 bases between. The CDR3 spans 13 residues. Germline values: CDR1 SGHRS, CDR2 YFSETQ. The CDR3 DNA, read in part, is TGCGCCAGCAGCTTGGGGCAGATCACTGAA. Its protein is CASSLGQITE. The entire CDR3 protein reads CASSLGQITEAFF.

Remarks on this clone: The CDR3 extends 3 residues past the end of the read, so its final part is completed from the germline J gene. The chain joins TRBV7-6 to TRBJ2-5; 14 nucleotides align to TRBD2. The junction had 6 bases not matched to a gene; V was cut back by 4 bases and J by 2 bases. Germline CDR1 reads SGHVS; CDR2 reads FNYEAQ. CDR3 length: 17 residues. CDR3 bases read: TGTGCCAGCAGCTACGGACTAGCGGGGGGCCTGCAAGAGACC. The encoded protein is CASSYGLAGGLQET. From start to end, the CDR3 is CASSYGLAGGLQETQYF. Supplemented by reference TRBV7-6 and TRBJ2-5, the full variable domain reads GAGVSQSPRYKVTKRGQDVALRCDPISGHVSLYWYRQALGQGPEFLTYFNYEAQQDKSGLPNDRFSAERPEGSISTLTIQRTEQRDSAMYRCASSYGLAGGLQETQYFGPGTRLLVL.

For this clone: The read stops 3 residues short of the end of the CDR3; the missing end is completed from the germline J gene. This chain links TRBV6-1 with TRBJ2-7; D possibly corresponds to TRBD1 (5 bases). Trimming took off 0 bases at V and 2 bases at J, with 11 bases between the two ends. This CDR3 contains 15 residues. Germline V gene sequence: CDR1 MNHNS, CDR2 SASEGT. CDR3 region: CASSEATQGPYEQYF. The part of the CDR3 DNA that was read is TGTGCCAGCAGTGAAGCAACTCAGGGCCCCTACGAG.

With regard to this clone: The read finishes 3 residues shy of the CDR3 end, and the germline J gene is used to complete it. The chain combines TRBV20-1 with TRBJ1-2, with 7 bases aligning to TRBD1. Germline-derived CDR1 and CDR2 are DFQATT and SNEGSKA (reference sequence). This CDR3 comprises 13 residues. CDR3 DNA, as far as it was read: TGCAGTGCTCAGACCAACAGGGGCGACGGC. Translation gives CSAQTNRGDG. The full CDR3 is CSAQTNRGDGYTF.

Details on this clone: The DNA ends 3 residues before the CDR3 does, and the rest of the CDR3 is filled in from the germline J gene. V usage is TRBV29-1 and J usage is TRBJ2-2; a weak D match, TRBD1 (6 bases). The CDR3 loop spans 15 amino acids. CDR1 and CDR2 from the germline V gene are SQVTM and ANQGSEA. The sequenced CDR3 bases are TGCAGCGTAGCACAGGGTGTGACAACTAATGAAAAG. Its translation: CSVAQGVTTNEK. The entire CDR3 protein reads CSVAQGVTTNEKLFF.

About this clone: The CDR3 is cut off 3 residues early in the read; its end comes from the germline J gene. V and J are TRBV29-1 and TRBJ2-2; D is possibly TRBD1 (5 bases). Germline CDR1 reads SQVTM; CDR2 reads ANQGSEA. The CDR3 has 13 amino acids. The CDR3 DNA, read in part, is TGCAGCGTTGCCACTTCTGGGGCCAACGTG. It encodes CSVATSGANV. The entire CDR3 reads CSVATSGANVLFF.